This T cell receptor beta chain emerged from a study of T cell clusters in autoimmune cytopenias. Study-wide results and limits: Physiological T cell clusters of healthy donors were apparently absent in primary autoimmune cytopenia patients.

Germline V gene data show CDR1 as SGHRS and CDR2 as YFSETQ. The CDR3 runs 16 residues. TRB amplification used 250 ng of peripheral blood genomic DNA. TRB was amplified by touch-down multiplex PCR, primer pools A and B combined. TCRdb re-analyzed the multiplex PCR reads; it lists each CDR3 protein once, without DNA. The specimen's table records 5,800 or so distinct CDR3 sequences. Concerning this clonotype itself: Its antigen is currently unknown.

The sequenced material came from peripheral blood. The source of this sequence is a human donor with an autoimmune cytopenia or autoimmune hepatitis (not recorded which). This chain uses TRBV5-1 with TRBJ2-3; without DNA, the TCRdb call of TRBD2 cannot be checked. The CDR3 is CASSAGLAGATDTQYF.